This T cell receptor beta chain was sequenced for a study of T cell responses to AZD1222 COVID-19 vaccine. Repertoires were generated with immunoSEQ multiplex PCR, while TCRdb's copy carries only in-frame clones and drops some. This sample has roughly 120,000 clones; roughly 84% occur once, and the top ten carry 5% to 7%. The V gene lost 5 bases and the J gene lost 6 bases, with 16 bases spanning the gap. Germline CDR1 SGHTA, CDR2 FQGNSA. There are 15 residues in the CDR3. The sequencing used peripheral blood, collected on day 0 of AZD1222 vaccination. The V gene is TRBV7-2, the J gene TRBJ2-2; D might be TRBD2 (5 bases). This TCR came from an adult in good health. The CDR3 DNA sequence: TGTGCCAGCAGCCCTCGCGGTGGGAGTTCCGGGGAGCTGTTTTTT. Its translation is CASSPRGGSSGELFF.